The T cell receptor (beta chain) described here comes from a study of blood T cell repertoires in COVID-19. Study-wide background: PBMCs, B-cell-depleted T cells, or T cells provided the cDNA or gDNA that made up the material.

The CDR3 has 14 amino acids. The V gene's germline CDR1 is SGHTA and CDR2 FQGTGA. The V segment lost 5 bases and the J segment 5 bases; nucleotides outside the gene matches: 8. TCRdb's copy holds only in-frame clones and misses some; the assay was immunoSEQ multiplex PCR. The table records 64,000 or so clones, about 86% of them present only once. Sequencing was carried out using peripheral blood. This chain joins TRBV7-3 and TRBJ2-5; the match to TRBD1 covers 7 bases. This TCR was recovered from a man in his forties or fifties with acute or convalescent COVID-19. The CDR3 bases are TGTGCCAGCAGCGCGACAGGGAGCGCGGAGACCCAGTACTTC. Translation: CASSATGSAETQYF.